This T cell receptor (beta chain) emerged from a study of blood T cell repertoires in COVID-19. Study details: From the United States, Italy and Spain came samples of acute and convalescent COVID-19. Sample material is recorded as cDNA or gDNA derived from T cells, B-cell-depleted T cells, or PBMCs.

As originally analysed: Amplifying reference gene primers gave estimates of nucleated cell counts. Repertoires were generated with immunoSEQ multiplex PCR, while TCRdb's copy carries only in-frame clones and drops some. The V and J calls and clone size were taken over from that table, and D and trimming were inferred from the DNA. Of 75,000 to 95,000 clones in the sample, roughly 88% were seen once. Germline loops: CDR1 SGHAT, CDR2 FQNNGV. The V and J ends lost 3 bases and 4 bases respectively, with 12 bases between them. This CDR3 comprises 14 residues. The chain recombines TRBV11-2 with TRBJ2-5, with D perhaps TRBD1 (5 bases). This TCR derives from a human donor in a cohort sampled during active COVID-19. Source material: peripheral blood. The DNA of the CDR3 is TGTGCCAGCAGCTTGGGGCTAGAAAGAGAGACCCAGTACTTC. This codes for CASSLGLERETQYF.